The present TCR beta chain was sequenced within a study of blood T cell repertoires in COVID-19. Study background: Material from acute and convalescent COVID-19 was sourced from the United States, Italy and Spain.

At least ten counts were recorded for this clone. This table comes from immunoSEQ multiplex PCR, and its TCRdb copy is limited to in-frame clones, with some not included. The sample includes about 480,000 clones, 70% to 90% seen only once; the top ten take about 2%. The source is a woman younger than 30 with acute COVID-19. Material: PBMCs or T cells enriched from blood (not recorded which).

The CDR3 reads CASSLMGPEQFF. The CDR3 region has the DNA TGTGCCAGCAGCTTGATGGGGCCAGAGCAGTTCTTC. The genes are TRBV7-9 and TRBJ2-1; TRBD1 is a possible D gene (5 bases). Germline assignment: CDR1 SEHNR and CDR2 FQNEAQ (reference sequence). This CDR3 has 12 amino acids. The V gene lost 3 bases and the J gene lost 10 bases, with 10 bases spanning the gap.